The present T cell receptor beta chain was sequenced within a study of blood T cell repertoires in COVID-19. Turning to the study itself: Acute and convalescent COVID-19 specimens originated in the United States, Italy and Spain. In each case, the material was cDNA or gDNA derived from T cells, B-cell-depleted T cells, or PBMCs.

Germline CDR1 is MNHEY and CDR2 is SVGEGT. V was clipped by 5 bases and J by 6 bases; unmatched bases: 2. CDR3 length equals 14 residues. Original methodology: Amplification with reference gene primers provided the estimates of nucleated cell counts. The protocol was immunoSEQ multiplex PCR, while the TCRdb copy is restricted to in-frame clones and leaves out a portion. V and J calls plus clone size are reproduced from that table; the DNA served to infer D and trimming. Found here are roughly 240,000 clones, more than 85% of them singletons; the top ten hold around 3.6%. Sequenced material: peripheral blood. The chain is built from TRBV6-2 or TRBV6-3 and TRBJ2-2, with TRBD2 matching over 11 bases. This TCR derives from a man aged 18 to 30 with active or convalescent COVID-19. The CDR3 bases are TGTGCCAGCAGTAAGGGACTAGCGGCCGGGGAGCTGTTTTTT. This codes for CASSKGLAAGELFF.